This T cell receptor beta chain was obtained from a study of T cells after yellow fever vaccination. Looking at the study overall: Preparation used SMART-Seq v4 Ultra Low Input for the low-cell-number fractions. Study observations and caveats: At around 95% for CD4 and over 80% for CD8, most primary-vaccination clones showed up again after the booster. A small proportion of clonotypes was detected in both the CD4 and CD8 compartments.

V dropped 7 bases and J dropped 0 bases, with 17 bases sitting between them. In germline, CDR1 is SGDLS, CDR2 YYNGEE. The CDR3 contains 15 residues. TCR cDNA, made by 5'RACE template switching, carried an added universal primer site and UMIs. TCRdb re-analysed the 5' RACE reads in MiXCR, keeping a single row per CDR3 protein. The table includes roughly 140,000 distinct CDR3 sequences, roughly 8% detected once. This clonotype was counted many times. As yet, its antigen is unknown. Sequenced material: CD4+ T cells sorted from PBMCs, taken 5 days after the yellow fever booster vaccination. The chain joins TRBV9 to TRBJ2-7; D ambiguous. The sequence came from a man aged 25 to 40 who received the YFV17D yellow fever vaccine. CDR3 sequence reads: CASESSVRSSYEQYF. The CDR3 DNA sequence: TGTGCCAGCGAGTCGTCCGTGCGGAGCTCCTACGAGCAGTACTTC.